This T cell receptor beta chain appears in the sequencing data of a study of T cell repertoires and HLA-DP antigens. Study summary: Pre-culture CD4+ samples used around 1,200 ng DNA versus around 220 ng for CD137+CD4+ sorts. General study results and limits: Antigen presentation used HeLa cells, with total CD4+ cells responding.

With regard to this clone: What it recognizes is unknown.

Germline V gene data show CDR1 as LNHDA and CDR2 as SQIVND (reference sequence). The CDR3 sequence is 20 residues long. Trimming took 5 bases from V and 1 from J, leaving 24 bases between them. The PCR primers covered 54 TRBV and 13 TRBJ segments. Measured with immunoSEQ multiplex PCR; TCRdb has only the in-frame clones, and not every one. Of some 120,000 clones listed, 90% to 95% are singletons. Average purity of the negatively selected CD4+ T cells was around 98%. The source of this sequence is a young woman in good health and CMV-seronegative. The chain couples TRBV19 to TRBJ2-6; D might be TRBD1 or TRBD2, each matching 6 bases. The sequenced sample consisted of CD4+ T cells from PBMCs. CDR3 loop: CASSPTRSGGPLSGANVLTF. CDR3 in DNA: TGTGCCAGTAGTCCTACGAGGTCTGGGGGGCCCCTTTCTGGGGCCAACGTCCTGACTTTC. The variable domain in full, completed from reference TRBV19 and TRBJ2-6, reads DGGITQSPKYLFRKEGQNVTLSCEQNLNHDAMYWYRQDPGQGLRLIYYSQIVNDFQKGDIAEGYSVSREKKESFPLTVTSAQKNPTAFYLCASSPTRSGGPLSGANVLTFGAGSRLTVL.